The next 17 T cell receptor beta chains were all read from a single sample in a study of T cells in narcolepsy. Using immunoSEQ multiplex PCR, the repertoire was profiled, and TCRdb retains in-frame clones only, with some absent. The data show fewer than 40,000 clones, about 85% seen once. The specimen was CD45RA- memory CD4+ T cells from PBMCs. The source of these receptors is a human donor with narcolepsy.

J is TRBJ2-3 and V is TRBV18; 8 bases are a match to TRBD2. Germline values: CDR1 KGHSH, CDR2 LQKENI. The CDR3 is 16 amino acids. V lost 5 bases, J lost 4 bases, and 11 bases stayed unmatched. Written as DNA, the CDR3 is TGTGCCAGCTCAGAGCGGGGGAACCTCAATGCAGATACGCAGTATTTT. Translation: CASSERGNLNADTQYF.

This chain links TRBV5-4 with TRBJ2-1; TRBD1 or TRBD2 may be the D gene (5 bases each). The V gene's germline CDR1 is SGHNT and CDR2 YYREEE (reference sequence). The CDR3 covers 15 residues. Trimming shortened V by 4 bases and J by 4 bases, and 15 bases separated the two germline ends. CDR3 residues: CASSAGTAKYNEQFF. The CDR3 coding sequence is TGTGCCAGCAGCGCCGGGACCGCTAAGTACAATGAGCAGTTCTTC.

The chain links TRBV7-8 to TRBJ1-6, with D maybe TRBD1 (6 bases). V gave up 5 bases and J gave up 3 bases, with 14 bases separating them. The CDR3 loop spans 16 amino acids. Germline loops: CDR1 SGHVS, CDR2 FQNEAQ. CDR3 bases: TGTGCCAGCAGCCCCCCGGGGGGCTACTATAATTCACCCCTCCACTTT. Its protein is CASSPPGGYYNSPLHF.

In this sample, this clone turned up once. The V call is TRBV18, the J call TRBJ1-1; D is uncertain. Germline loops: CDR1 KGHSH, CDR2 LQKENI. The V end was cut by 4 bases, the J end by 0 bases, with 15 bases between. CDR3 length: 16 amino acids. The CDR3 DNA sequence: TGTGCCAGCTCACTAACCGCGAACCGGGTGAACACTGAAGCTTTCTTT. Its protein product is CASSLTANRVNTEAFF.

The chain has TRBV7-9 and TRBJ1-6; D not resolved. Germline V lookup: CDR1 SEHNR, CDR2 FQNEAQ (reference sequence). The CDR3 spans 16 residues. Trimming pared 1 base from V and 7 bases from J, leaving 14 bases between. The CDR3 loop reads CASSLGVRTENSPLHF. The CDR3 DNA reads TGTGCCAGCAGCTTAGGAGTCAGAACAGAGAATTCACCCCTCCACTTT.

This chain connects TRBV7-2 to TRBJ1-1; no clear D. CDR1 is SGHTA and CDR2 is FQGNSA in the germline V gene. This CDR3 has 15 residues. V was pared by 2 bases and J by 0 bases, with 10 bases between. The CDR3 spells CASSLLGSMNTEAFF. The CDR3, as DNA: TGTGCCAGCAGCTTATTGGGGTCCATGAACACTGAAGCTTTCTTT.

The chain combines TRBV19 with TRBJ2-7; D is unclear. The CDR3 has 13 residues. Germline V gene sequence: CDR1 LNHDA, CDR2 SQIVND (reference sequence). The ends were cut back, 5 bases at V and 2 bases at J, with 10 bases in the middle. The CDR3 region has the DNA TGTGCCAGTAGTGGAGCAGCCACCTACGAGCAGTACTTC. It codes for CASSGAATYEQYF.

The chain links TRBV18 to TRBJ2-5; TRBD2 might be the D (5 bases). In germline, CDR1 is KGHSH, CDR2 LQKENI. V was shortened by 6 bases and J by 3 bases, with 8 bases between the two germline ends. The CDR3 totals 12 residues. The CDR3 coding sequence is TGTGCCAGCTCCGGGAAAAAAGAGACCCAGTACTTC. Its protein is CASSGKKETQYF.

The count of this clone is one. The J gene is TRBJ2-2, the V gene TRBV9; 14 bases match TRBD2. The CDR3 consists of 18 residues. The ends lost 0 bases at V and 8 bases at J; junction bases unmatched: 9. Germline assignment: CDR1 SGDLS and CDR2 YYNGEE. The CDR3 DNA reads as TGTGCCAGCAGCGTAGAACCGGGACTAGCGGGAGAAGGTGGGGAGCTGTTTTTT. Residues: CASSVEPGLAGEGGELFF.

The V call is TRBV7-9, the J call TRBJ1-3; 7 bases map to TRBD1. The CDR3 has 13 residues. Germline V gene data show CDR1 as SEHNR and CDR2 as FQNEAQ (reference sequence). V shed 5 bases and J 3 bases; nucleotides not matched to a gene: 1. Here the CDR3 reads CASSGTVGNTIYF. The CDR3, as DNA: TGTGCCAGCAGCGGGACAGTTGGAAACACCATATATTTT.

The chain links TRBV11-3 to TRBJ2-3, with D unresolved. The CDR3 runs 15 residues. Per the germline V gene, CDR1 is SGHNT and CDR2 is YENEEA. Trimming cost V 2 bases and J 2 bases, with 11 bases left between them. CDR3: CASSLYAANTDTQYF. CDR3 nucleotides: TGTGCCAGCAGCTTATATGCGGCAAACACAGATACGCAGTATTTT.

V gene TRBV27 combines with J gene TRBJ1-5, with TRBD1 identical over 7 bases. The CDR3 has 15 residues. Germline lookup yields CDR1 MNHEY and CDR2 SMNVEV (reference sequence). After removal of 5 bases from V and 2 bases from J, the junction contained 6 bases not matched to a gene. The CDR3 DNA reads as TGTGCCAGCAGTAAACAGGGGTTAGGCAATCAGCCCCAGCATTTT. Translated: CASSKQGLGNQPQHF.

V is TRBV2 and J is TRBJ1-3, with 7 nucleotides matching TRBD1. The V and J ends lost 1 base and 3 bases, in that order; junction bases with no gene match: 3. Germline assignment: CDR1 SNHLY and CDR2 FYNNEI. This CDR3 is built from 15 residues. The CDR3 loop is CASSEGGGGGNTIYF. The CDR3 nucleotides read TGTGCCAGCAGTGAAGGAGGGGGCGGTGGAAACACCATATATTTT.

The chain combines TRBV7-3 with TRBJ2-2; no clear D. V was trimmed by 0 bases and J by 8 bases, leaving 19 bases between them. The CDR3 covers 17 residues. CDR1 SGHTA and CDR2 FQGTGA come from the germline V gene. The CDR3 protein is CASSLTPTHQVWGELFF. CDR3 nucleotide sequence: TGTGCCAGCAGCTTAACCCCAACCCACCAGGTCTGGGGGGAGCTGTTTTTT. Based on the CDR3 plus reference TRBV7-3 and TRBJ2-2, the full variable domain is GAGVSQTPSNKVTEKGKYVELRCDPISGHTALYWYRQSLGQGPEFLIYFQGTGAADDSGLPNDRFFAVRPEGSVSTLKIQRTERGDSAVYLCASSLTPTHQVWGELFFGEGSRLTVL.

This chain joins TRBV5-6 and TRBJ1-2; maybe TRBD1 (6 bases). V gave up 7 bases and J gave up 8 bases, with 24 bases separating them. The CDR3 is 15 amino acids. Germline assignment: CDR1 SGHDT and CDR2 YYEEEE. CDR3 DNA: TGTGCCAGCGACGCCGGGCAGGGGCGGGTAGAGGGCTACACCTTC. Protein: CASDAGQGRVEGYTF. Full variable domain (remainder filled in from reference TRBV5-6 and TRBJ1-2): DAGVTQSPTHLIKTRGQQVTLRCSPKSGHDTVSWYQQALGQGPQFIFQYYEEEERQRGNFPDRFSGHQFPNYSSELNVNALLLGDSALYLCASDAGQGRVEGYTFGSGTRLTVV.

The chain recombines TRBV28 with TRBJ2-5; 12 bases map to TRBD2. Germline CDR1 reads MDHEN; CDR2 reads SYDVKM. Losses at the gene ends were 2 bases for V and 2 bases for J; bases not matched to a gene: 9. The CDR3 is 18 amino acids. CDR3 nucleotide sequence: TGTGCCAGCAGTTTAGGGGCTAGCGGGAGGGCGCAACAAGAGACCCAGTACTTC. It yields the protein CASSLGASGRAQQETQYF.

This chain uses TRBV5-8 with TRBJ2-6; the D gene is possibly TRBD1 (5 bases). The CDR3 runs to 16 residues. V was cut by 2 bases and J by 0 bases, with 9 bases left in between. Germline loops: CDR1 SGHTS, CDR2 YDEGEE. This CDR3 reads CASSLGVGSGANVLTF. The DNA of the CDR3 is TGTGCCAGCAGCTTAGGGGTGGGCTCTGGGGCCAACGTCCTGACTTTC.